A single TCR beta chain is shown here with its context. The antigen is unknown. 5'RACE template switching added a universal primer site and UMIs to TCR cDNA. TCRdb processed the 5' RACE reads anew with MiXCR; each CDR3 protein has one entry. Among 100,000 to 150,000 distinct CDR3 sequences listed, 7.5% to 10% were seen once. The sample is drawn from a study of T cells after yellow fever vaccination. Study summary: Fractions of limited cellularity were prepared by means of SMART-Seq v4 Ultra Low Input.

Overall study results and limits: Once the booster was given, most primary-vaccination clones reappeared, at about 96% for CD4 and more than 85% for CD8.

The length of the CDR3 is 17 residues. The V gene's germline CDR1 is LGHDT and CDR2 YNNKEL (reference sequence). V was pared by 5 bases and J by 3 bases, with 19 bases between. The sequencing here drew on CD8+ T cells sorted from PBMCs, taken on the day of the yellow fever booster vaccination. The rearrangement links TRBV3-1 to TRBJ2-2; possibly TRBD1 for D (6 bases). This clonotype originated in a man in his late teens or twenties who received the YFV17D yellow fever vaccine. The CDR3 loop is CASSLETTGWYTGELFF. CDR3 nucleotide sequence: TGTGCCAGCAGCTTAGAGACCACAGGGTGGTACACCGGGGAGCTGTTTTTT.